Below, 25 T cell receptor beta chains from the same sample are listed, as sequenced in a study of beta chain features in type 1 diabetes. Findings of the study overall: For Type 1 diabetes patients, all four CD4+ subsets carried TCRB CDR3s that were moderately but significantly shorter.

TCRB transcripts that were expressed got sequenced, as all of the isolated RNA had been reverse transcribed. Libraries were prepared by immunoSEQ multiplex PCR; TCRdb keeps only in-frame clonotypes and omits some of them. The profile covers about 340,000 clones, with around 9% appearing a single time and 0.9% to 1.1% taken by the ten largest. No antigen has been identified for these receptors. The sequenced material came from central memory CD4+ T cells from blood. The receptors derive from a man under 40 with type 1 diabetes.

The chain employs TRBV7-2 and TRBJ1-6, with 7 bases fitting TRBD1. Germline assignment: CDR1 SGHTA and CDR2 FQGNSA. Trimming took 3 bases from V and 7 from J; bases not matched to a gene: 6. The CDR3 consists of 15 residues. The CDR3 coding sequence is TGTGCCAGCAGCTTTAGCACAGGGGAAAATTCACCCCTCCACTTT. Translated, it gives CASSFSTGENSPLHF.

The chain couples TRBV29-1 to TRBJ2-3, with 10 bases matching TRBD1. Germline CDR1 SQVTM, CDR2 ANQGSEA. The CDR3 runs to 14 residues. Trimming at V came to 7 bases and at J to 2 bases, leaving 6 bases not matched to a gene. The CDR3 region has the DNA TGCAGCGGGGGGACAGGGGCGGTCACAGATACGCAGTATTTT. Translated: CSGGTGAVTDTQYF.

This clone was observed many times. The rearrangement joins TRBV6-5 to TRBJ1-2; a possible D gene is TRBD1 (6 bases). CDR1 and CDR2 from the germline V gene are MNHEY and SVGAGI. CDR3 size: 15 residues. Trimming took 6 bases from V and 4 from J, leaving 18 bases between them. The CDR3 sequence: CASRPDTGQTYGYTF. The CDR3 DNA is TGTGCCAGCAGACCGGATACAGGACAGACCTATGGCTACACCTTC.

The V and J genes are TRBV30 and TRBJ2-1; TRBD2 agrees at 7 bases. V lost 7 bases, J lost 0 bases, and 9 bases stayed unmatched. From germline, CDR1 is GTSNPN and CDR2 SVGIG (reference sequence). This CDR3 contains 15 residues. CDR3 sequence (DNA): TGTGCCTCCGTTTTGGGGGGGGTCTCCTACAATGAGCAGTTCTTC. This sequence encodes CASVLGGVSYNEQFF.

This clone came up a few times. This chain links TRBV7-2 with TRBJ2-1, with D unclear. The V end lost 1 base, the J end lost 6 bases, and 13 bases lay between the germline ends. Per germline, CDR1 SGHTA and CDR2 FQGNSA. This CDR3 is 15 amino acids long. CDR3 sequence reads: CASSLDHGSSNEQFF. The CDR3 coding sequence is TGTGCCAGCAGCTTAGATCACGGCAGCTCCAATGAGCAGTTCTTC.

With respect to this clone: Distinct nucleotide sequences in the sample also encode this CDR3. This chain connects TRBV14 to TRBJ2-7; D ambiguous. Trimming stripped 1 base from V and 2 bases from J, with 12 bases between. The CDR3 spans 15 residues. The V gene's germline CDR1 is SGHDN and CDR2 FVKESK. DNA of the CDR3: TGTGCCAGCAGCCAAGTATCCGGCAGAGCCTACGAGCAGTACTTC. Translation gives CASSQVSGRAYEQYF.

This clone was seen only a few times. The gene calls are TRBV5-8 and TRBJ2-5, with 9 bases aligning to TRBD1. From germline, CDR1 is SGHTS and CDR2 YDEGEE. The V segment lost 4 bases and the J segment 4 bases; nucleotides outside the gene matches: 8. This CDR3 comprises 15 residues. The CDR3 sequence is CASSGGQGTIETQYF. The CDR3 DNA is TGTGCCAGCAGCGGCGGACAGGGGACGATAGAGACCCAGTACTTC.

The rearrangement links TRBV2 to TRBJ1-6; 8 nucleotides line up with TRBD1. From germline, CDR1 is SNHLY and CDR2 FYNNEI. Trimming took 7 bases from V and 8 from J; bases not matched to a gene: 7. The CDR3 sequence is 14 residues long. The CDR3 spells CASIGQGLYSPLHF. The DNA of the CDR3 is TGTGCCAGCATTGGACAGGGTCTGTATTCACCCCTCCACTTT.

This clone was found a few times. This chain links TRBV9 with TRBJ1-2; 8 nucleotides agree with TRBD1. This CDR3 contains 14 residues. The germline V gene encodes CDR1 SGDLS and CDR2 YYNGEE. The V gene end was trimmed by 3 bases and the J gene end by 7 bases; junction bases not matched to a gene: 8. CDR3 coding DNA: TGTGCCAGCAGCGCTGGACAGGGACTGGGTGGCTACACCTTC. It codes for CASSAGQGLGGYTF.

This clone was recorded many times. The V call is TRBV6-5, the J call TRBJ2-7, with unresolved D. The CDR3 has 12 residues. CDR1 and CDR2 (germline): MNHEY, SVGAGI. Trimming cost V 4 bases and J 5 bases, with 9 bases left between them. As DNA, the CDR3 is TGTGCCAGCAGTTTCGACCGCCACGAGCAGTACTTC. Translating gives CASSFDRHEQYF.

CDR3: CSATGTGRDIQYF. DNA for the CDR3: TGCAGCGCCACCGGGACAGGGAGGGACATTCAGTACTTC. V usage is TRBV29-1 and J usage is TRBJ2-4, with 9 bases that match TRBD1. Germline V gene data show CDR1 as SQVTM and CDR2 as ANQGSEA. Trimming at V came to 7 bases and at J to 8 bases, leaving 9 bases not matched to a gene. The CDR3 extends over 13 amino acids. Based on the CDR3 plus reference TRBV29-1 and TRBJ2-4, the full variable domain is SAVISQKPSRDICQRGTSLTIQCQVDSQVTMMFWYRQQPGQSLTLIATANQGSEATYESGFVIDKFPISRPNLTFSTLTVSNMSPEDSSIYLCSATGTGRDIQYFGAGTRLSVL.

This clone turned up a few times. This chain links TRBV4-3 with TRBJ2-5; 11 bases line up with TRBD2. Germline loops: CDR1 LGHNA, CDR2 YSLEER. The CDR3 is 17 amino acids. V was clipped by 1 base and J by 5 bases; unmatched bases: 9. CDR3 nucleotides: TGCGCCAGCAGCCAAGGGGTTAGCGGGGGGGCCGCGGAGACCCAGTACTTC. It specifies CASSQGVSGGAAETQYF.

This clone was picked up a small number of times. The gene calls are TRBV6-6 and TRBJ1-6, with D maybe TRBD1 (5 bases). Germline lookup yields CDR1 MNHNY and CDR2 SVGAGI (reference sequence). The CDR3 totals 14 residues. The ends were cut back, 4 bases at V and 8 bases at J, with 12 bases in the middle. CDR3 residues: CASSSGSGDSPLHF. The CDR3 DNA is TGTGCCAGCAGTTCGGGGTCGGGGGATTCACCCCTCCACTTT.

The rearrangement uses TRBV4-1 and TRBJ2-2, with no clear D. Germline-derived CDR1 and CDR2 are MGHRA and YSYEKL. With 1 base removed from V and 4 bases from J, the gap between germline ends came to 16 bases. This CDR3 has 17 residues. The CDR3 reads CASSQVDMGFSTGELFF. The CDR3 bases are TGCGCCAGCAGCCAAGTGGATATGGGGTTTTCCACCGGGGAGCTGTTTTTT.

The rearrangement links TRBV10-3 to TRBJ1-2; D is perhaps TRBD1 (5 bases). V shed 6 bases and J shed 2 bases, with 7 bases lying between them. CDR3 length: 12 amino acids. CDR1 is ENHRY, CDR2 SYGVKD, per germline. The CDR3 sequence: CAIRAGNYGYTF. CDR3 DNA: TGTGCCATCAGGGCAGGGAACTATGGCTACACCTTC.

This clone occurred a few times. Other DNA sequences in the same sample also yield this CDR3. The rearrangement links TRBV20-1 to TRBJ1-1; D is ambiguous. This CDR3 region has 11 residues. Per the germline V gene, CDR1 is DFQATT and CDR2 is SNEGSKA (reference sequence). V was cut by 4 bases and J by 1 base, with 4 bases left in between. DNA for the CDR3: TGCAGTGCTAAAGAGAACACTGAAGCTTTCTTT. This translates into CSAKENTEAFF.

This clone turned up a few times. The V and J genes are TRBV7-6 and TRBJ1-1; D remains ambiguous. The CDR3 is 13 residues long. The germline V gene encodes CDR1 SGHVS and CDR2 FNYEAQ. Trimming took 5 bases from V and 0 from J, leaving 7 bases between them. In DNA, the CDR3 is TGTGCCAGCAGCGTAACAATGAACACTGAAGCTTTCTTT. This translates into CASSVTMNTEAFF.

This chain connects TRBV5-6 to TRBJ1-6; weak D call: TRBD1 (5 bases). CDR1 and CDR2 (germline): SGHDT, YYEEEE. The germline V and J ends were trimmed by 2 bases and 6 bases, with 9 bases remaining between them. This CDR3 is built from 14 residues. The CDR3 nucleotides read TGTGCCAGCAGCTTAATCAGGGTTAATTCACCCCTCCACTTT. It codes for CASSLIRVNSPLHF.

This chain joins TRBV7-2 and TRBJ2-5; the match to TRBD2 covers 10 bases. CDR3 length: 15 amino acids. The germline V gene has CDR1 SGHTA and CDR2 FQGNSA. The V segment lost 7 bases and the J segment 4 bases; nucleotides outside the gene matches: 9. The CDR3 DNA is TGTGCCAGCACCGAGCCGGGACTAGCGATAGAGACCCAGTACTTC. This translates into CASTEPGLAIETQYF.

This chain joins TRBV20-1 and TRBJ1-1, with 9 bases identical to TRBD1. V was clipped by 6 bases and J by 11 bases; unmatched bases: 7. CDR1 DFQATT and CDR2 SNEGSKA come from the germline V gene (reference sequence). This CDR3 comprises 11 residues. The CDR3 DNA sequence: TGCAGTGCCAGGACAGGGGTTGAGGCTTTCTTT. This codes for CSARTGVEAFF.

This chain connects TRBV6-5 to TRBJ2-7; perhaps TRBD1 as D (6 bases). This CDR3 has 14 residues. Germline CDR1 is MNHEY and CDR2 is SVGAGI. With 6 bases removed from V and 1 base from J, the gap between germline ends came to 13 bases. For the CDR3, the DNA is TGTGCCAGCAGGGGGACACGTCCTTCCTACGAGCAGTACTTC. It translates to CASRGTRPSYEQYF.

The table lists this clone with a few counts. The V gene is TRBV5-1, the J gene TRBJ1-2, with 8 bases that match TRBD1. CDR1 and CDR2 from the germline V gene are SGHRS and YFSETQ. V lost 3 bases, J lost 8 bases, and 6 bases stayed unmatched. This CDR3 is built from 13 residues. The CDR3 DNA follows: TGCGCCAGCAGCTCGACGACAGGGGAAGGCTACACCTTC. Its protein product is CASSSTTGEGYTF. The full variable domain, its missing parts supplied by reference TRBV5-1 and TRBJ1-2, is KAGVTQTPRYLIKTRGQQVTLSCSPISGHRSVSWYQQTPGQGLQFLFEYFSETQRNKGNFPGRFSGRQFSNSRSEMNVSTLELGDSALYLCASSSTTGEGYTFGSGTRLTVV.

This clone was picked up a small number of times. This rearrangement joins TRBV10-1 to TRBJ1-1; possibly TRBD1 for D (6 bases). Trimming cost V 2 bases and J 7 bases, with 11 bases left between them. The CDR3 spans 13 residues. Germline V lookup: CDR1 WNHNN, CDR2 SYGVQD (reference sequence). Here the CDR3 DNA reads TGCGCCAGCAGTGAGAGACCCAGGGGTGAAGCTTTCTTT. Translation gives CASSERPRGEAFF.

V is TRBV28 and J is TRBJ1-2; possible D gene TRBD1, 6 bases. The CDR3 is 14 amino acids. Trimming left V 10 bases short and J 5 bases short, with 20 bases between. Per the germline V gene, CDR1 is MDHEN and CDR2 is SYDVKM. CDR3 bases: TGTGCCATCCCGGACAGCGGATACGGGTATGGCTACACCTTC. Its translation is CAIPDSGYGYGYTF.

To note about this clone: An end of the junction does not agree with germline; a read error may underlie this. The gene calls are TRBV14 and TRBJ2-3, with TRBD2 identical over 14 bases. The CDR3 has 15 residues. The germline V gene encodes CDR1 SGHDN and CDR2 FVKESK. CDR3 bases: TGTGCCAGCAGCCAAATGGGACTAGCGGGGGCCCCCCTACATTTT. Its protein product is CASSQMGLAGAPLHF.